A selection of T cell receptor beta chains follows, all from one sample in a study of identical twins. TCRdb reprocessed the 5' RACE reads via MiXCR and lists one record per CDR3 protein. The sample consists of fewer than 250,000 distinct CDR3 sequences, 7.5% of them appearing once. This same sample was also part of a study on yellow fever vaccine responses in identical twins.

Source material: CD8+ T cells sorted from blood. These receptors all stem from a woman aged 18-30 years in good health. Both conserved end residues are part of each CDR3. Expanded clones get a size class; other rows say once, few or many, or leave the size out.

j_gene,abundance,v_gene,CDR3aa
TRBJ1-2,many,TRBV27,CASSSTTERIYGYTF
TRBJ1-1,many,TRBV5-1,CASRRLTGPNTEAFF
TRBJ2-1,NA,TRBV5-6,CASILGGILNEQFF
TRBJ2-2,many,TRBV24-1,CATSDLLNRGGELFF
TRBJ2-5,few,TRBV9,CASSVDLFQETQYF
TRBJ2-5,few,TRBV29-1,CSVEWGTGPRETQYF
TRBJ2-3,few,TRBV7-8,CASTIAGGTDTQYF
TRBJ1-1,few,TRBV4-1,CASRKDSTNTEAFF
TRBJ2-1,many,TRBV29-1,CSVDPREQFF
TRBJ2-3,many,TRBV12-3/TRBV12-4,CASTSLAGINTDTQYF
TRBJ2-5,many,TRBV6-1,CASSQVGQETQYF
TRBJ2-7,NA,TRBV28,CASRTGEIYEQYF
TRBJ2-3,many,TRBV12-3/TRBV12-4,CASSLRGTGDTQYF
TRBJ1-1,many,TRBV20-1,CSAKRDRGPNTEAFF
TRBJ1-3,many,TRBV5-1,CASSLDLGTGNTIYF
TRBJ2-3,NA,TRBV6-1,CASSPLAGAFTDTQYF
TRBJ2-7,NA,TRBV12-3/TRBV12-4,CASSLDAGGYEQYF
TRBJ2-5,NA,TRBV19,CASSSLAVQETQYF
TRBJ2-5,NA,TRBV20-1,CSAKALSKPGLQETQYF
TRBJ2-5,many,TRBV3-1,CASSQVGQSETQYF
TRBJ1-2,few,TRBV9,CASSKRTDPDTF
TRBJ2-5,NA,TRBV15,CATSREGGGAGETQYF